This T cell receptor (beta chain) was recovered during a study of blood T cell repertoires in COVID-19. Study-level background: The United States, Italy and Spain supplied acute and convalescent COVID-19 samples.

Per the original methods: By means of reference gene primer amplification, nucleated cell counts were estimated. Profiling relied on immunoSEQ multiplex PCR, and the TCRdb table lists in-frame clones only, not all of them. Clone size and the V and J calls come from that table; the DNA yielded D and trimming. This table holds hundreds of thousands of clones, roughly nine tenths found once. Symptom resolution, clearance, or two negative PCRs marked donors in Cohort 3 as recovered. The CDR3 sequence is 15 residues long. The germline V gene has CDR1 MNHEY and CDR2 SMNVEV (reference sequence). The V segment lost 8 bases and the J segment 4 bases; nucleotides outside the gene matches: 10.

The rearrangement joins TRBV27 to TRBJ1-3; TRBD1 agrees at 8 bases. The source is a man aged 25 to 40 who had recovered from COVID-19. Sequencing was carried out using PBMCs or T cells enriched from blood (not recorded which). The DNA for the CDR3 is TGTGCCAGCTGGACAGGGTCTCTACTGGGAAACACCATATATTTT. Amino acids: CASWTGSLLGNTIYF.